This T cell receptor (beta chain) was documented in a study of blood T cell repertoires in COVID-19. As for the study in general: PBMCs, B-cell-depleted T cells, or T cells provided the cDNA or gDNA that made up the material.

V lost 3 bases and J lost 4; bases outside the gene matches: 2. This CDR3 contains 15 residues. Looked up from germline, CDR1 is MGHRA and CDR2 is YSYEKL. Methods used by the authors: Researchers report that nucleated cell counts were estimated from reference gene primer amplification. Method: immunoSEQ multiplex PCR; TCRdb's copy keeps in-frame clones and lacks some. V and J calls and clone size are given by that table; D and trimming were obtained from the DNA. Of approximately 99,000 clones in the sample, about two thirds were seen once. This chain joins TRBV4-1 and TRBJ1-4; 10 bases align to TRBD1. Source material: peripheral blood. The source is a woman aged 40 to 55 with acute or convalescent COVID-19. This CDR3 is CASSQGQGNNEKLFF. As DNA, the CDR3 is TGCGCCAGCAGCCAGGGACAGGGGAATAATGAAAAACTGTTTTTT.